These 31 T cell receptor beta chains were all obtained from the same sample, sequenced in a study of cytomegalovirus exposure and HLA in healthy donors (dated 2017 in TCRdb). The library was produced with the immunoSEQ multiplex PCR assay. For the multiplex PCR, a mixture combining 60 forward primers for TCR Vbeta segments and 13 reverse primers for TCR Jbeta segments was used. As stored in TCRdb, this immuneACCESS dataset retains in-frame rearrangements with V and J assigned. A fraction of the clones does not appear; measured against another copy, unresolved V genes explain less than half of the discrepancy, and the remainder lacks a known reason. Within this sample are just under 95,000 clones, with 81% of them counted one time only. Around 10% of the sample rests with the top ten. The sequencing sample was made of PBMCs. These receptors all come from a human donor in good health.

The table lists this clone with a count of one. The rearrangement joins TRBV23-1 to TRBJ1-6; no clear D. TRBV23-1 is an open reading frame whose function is uncertain. This CDR3 is 17 amino acids long. V was clipped by 2 bases and J by 7 bases, with 18 bases between them. The CDR3 region is CASSQREDCTRNSPLHF. In DNA form, the CDR3 reads TGCGCCAGCAGTCAAAGGGAGGACTGTACTCGAAATTCACCCCTCCACTTT.

This clone has a single count. V usage is TRBV30 and J usage is TRBJ1-5; D is uncertain. CDR3 size: 13 residues. Germline V lookup: CDR1 GTSNPN, CDR2 SVGIG (reference sequence). Between the trimmed V and J ends, which lost 1 base and 4 bases, there was a span of 8 bases. The CDR3: CAWSGAFNQPQHF. As DNA, the CDR3 is TGTGCCTGGAGTGGCGCTTTTAATCAGCCCCAGCATTTT. The whole variable domain, remainder taken from reference TRBV30 and TRBJ1-5, is SQTIHQWPATLVQPVGSPLSLECTVEGTSNPNLYWYRQAAGRGLQLLFYSVGIGQISSEVPQNLSASRPQDRQFILSSKKLLLSDSGFYLCAWSGAFNQPQHFGDGTRLSIL.

This rearrangement joins TRBV30 to TRBJ2-2; weak D call: TRBD2 (6 bases). The CDR3 extends over 13 amino acids. CDR1 GTSNPN and CDR2 SVGIG come from the germline V gene (reference sequence). The CDR3 DNA reads TGTGCAAGGGACTTCAAGAACACCGGGGAGCTGTTTTTT. Translated: CARDFKNTGELFF.

The V call is TRBV11-2, the J call TRBJ2-3; 12 bases line up with TRBD2. The V and J ends lost 6 bases and 5 bases, in that order; junction bases with no gene match: 6. CDR3 length: 15 residues. Germline lookup yields CDR1 SGHAT and CDR2 FQNNGV. DNA for the CDR3: TGTGCCAGCAGGCTAGCGGGAGGGCCAAAAGATACGCAGTATTTT. Amino acid sequence: CASRLAGGPKDTQYF.

On this clone: An end of the junction does not agree with germline; a read error may underlie this. This sequence joins TRBV29-1 and TRBJ2-3, with D possibly being TRBD2 (6 bases). The CDR3 is made up of 13 amino acids. Looked up from germline, CDR1 is SQVTM and CDR2 is ANQGSEA. CDR3 DNA: TGCAGCGTTGAGGAGGGTAGCGCGGATACGCCGTATTTT. This gives the protein CSVEEGSADTPYF.

The J gene is TRBJ1-1, the V gene TRBV7-8; TRBD1 is a possible D gene (5 bases). Trimming took off 0 bases at V and 5 bases at J, with 13 bases between the two ends. The CDR3 is 15 amino acids. The germline V gene has CDR1 SGHVS and CDR2 FQNEAQ. CDR3 residues: CASSLAFQGGTEAFF. The CDR3 DNA is TGTGCCAGCAGCTTAGCGTTCCAGGGTGGTACTGAAGCTTTCTTT.

The chain has TRBV9 and TRBJ1-5; D unresolved. In germline, CDR1 is SGDLS, CDR2 YYNGEE. The CDR3 extends over 14 amino acids. V shed 0 bases and J shed 0 bases, with 4 bases lying between them. CDR3 sequence reads: CASSVDNSNQPQHF. The CDR3 bases are TGTGCCAGCAGCGTAGATAATAGCAATCAGCCCCAGCATTTT.

This clone was seen once. The chain recombines TRBV9 with TRBJ2-7; possible D gene TRBD2, 6 bases. Trimming stripped 3 bases from V and 3 bases from J, with 10 bases between. The germline CDR1 and CDR2 sequences are SGDLS and YYNGEE. The CDR3 runs 13 residues. CDR3 DNA: TGTGCCAGCAGCGGAAGGAGGGGCTACGAGCAGTACTTC. Translating gives CASSGRRGYEQYF. Full variable domain (missing parts from reference TRBV9 and TRBJ2-7): DSGVTQTPKHLITATGQRVTLRCSPRSGDLSVYWYQQSLDQGLQFLIQYYNGEERAKGNILERFSAQQFPDLHSELNLSSLELGDSALYFCASSGRRGYEQYFGPGTRLTVT.

The chain uses TRBV5-1 and TRBJ2-3; tentatively, D is TRBD1 (7 bases). This CDR3 spans 14 amino acids. The V and J ends lost 0 bases and 11 bases respectively, with 16 bases between them. The germline V gene has CDR1 SGHRS and CDR2 YFSETQ. CDR3 coding DNA: TGCGCCAGCAGCTTGGCCGGTACCAGGGGGGAGCAGTATTTT. Protein: CASSLAGTRGEQYF. The full variable domain, with the rest looked up from reference TRBV5-1 and TRBJ2-3, is KAGVTQTPRYLIKTRGQQVTLSCSPISGHRSVSWYQQTPGQGLQFLFEYFSETQRNKGNFPGRFSGRQFSNSRSEMNVSTLELGDSALYLCASSLAGTRGEQYFGPGTRLTVL.

The chain couples TRBV28 to TRBJ1-4; unclear D gene. The V end lost 7 bases, the J end lost 6 bases, and 12 bases lay between the germline ends. The V gene's germline CDR1 is MDHEN and CDR2 SYDVKM. The CDR3 sequence is 13 residues long. For the CDR3, the DNA is TGTGCCAGCACGTTTGGAGGGCATGAAAAACTGTTTTTT. Protein product: CASTFGGHEKLFF. Filled out from reference TRBV28 and TRBJ1-4, the complete variable domain reads DVKVTQSSRYLVKRTGEKVFLECVQDMDHENMFWYRQDPGLGLRLIYFSYDVKMKEKGDIPEGYSVSREKKERFSLILESASTNQTSMYLCASTFGGHEKLFFGSGTQLSVL.

This clone has a handful of counts. The V and J genes are TRBV7-9 and TRBJ1-5; 8 nucleotides agree with TRBD1. V trimming: 4 bases; J trimming: 7 bases; junction bases outside the gene matches: 6. Germline CDR1 and CDR2: SEHNR and FQNEAQ (reference sequence). The CDR3 totals 14 residues. The CDR3 bases are TGTGCCAGCAGCTCGACAGGGGCGAGGCAGCCCCAGCATTTT. This codes for CASSSTGARQPQHF.

The rearrangement uses TRBV5-1 and TRBJ2-6; D gene unclear. The CDR3 sequence is 17 residues long. In germline, CDR1 is SGHRS, CDR2 YFSETQ. V was pared by 0 bases and J by 0 bases, with 10 bases between. This CDR3 is CASSLDSQHSGANVLTF. The DNA of the CDR3 is TGCGCCAGCAGCTTGGATTCACAGCACTCTGGGGCCAACGTCCTGACTTTC.

V gene TRBV5-1 combines with J gene TRBJ1-2; tentatively, D is TRBD1 (5 bases). Germline loops: CDR1 SGHRS, CDR2 YFSETQ. The CDR3 is made up of 15 amino acids. With 4 bases removed from V and 2 bases from J, the gap between germline ends came to 15 bases. The CDR3 protein is CASSPEPRANYGYTF. The CDR3, as DNA: TGCGCCAGCAGCCCGGAACCCAGGGCCAACTATGGCTACACCTTC.

The chain couples TRBV7-8 to TRBJ2-2, with a possible D match to TRBD1 (6 bases). The CDR3 runs to 17 residues. Germline V CDR1 and CDR2: SGHVS, FQNEAQ. Trimming stripped 3 bases from V and 1 base from J, with 15 bases between. CDR3 residues: CASSFGRGEGNTGELFF. In DNA, the CDR3 is TGTGCCAGCAGCTTTGGCAGGGGCGAGGGGAACACCGGGGAGCTGTTTTTT.

The chain has TRBV5-1 and TRBJ1-5; unclear D gene. Germline V lookup: CDR1 SGHRS, CDR2 YFSETQ. V was pared by 1 base and J by 0 bases, with 11 bases between. There are 16 residues in the CDR3. CDR3 DNA sequence: TGCGCCAGCAGCTTGAACCCCCGGGGTAGCAATCAGCCCCAGCATTTT. Encoded protein: CASSLNPRGSNQPQHF.

The count of this clone is one. The V gene is TRBV7-9, the J gene TRBJ1-2; a possible D gene is TRBD1 (5 bases). The V end lost 2 bases, the J end lost 7 bases, and 14 bases lay between the germline ends. Germline V lookup: CDR1 SEHNR, CDR2 FQNEAQ (reference sequence). This CDR3 has 14 amino acids. CDR3 coding DNA: TGTGCCAGCAGCTTACCGGCACAGGCCTTTGGCTACACCTTC. This encodes CASSLPAQAFGYTF.

The chain links TRBV11-3 to TRBJ2-1; possibly TRBD1 for D (6 bases). Trimming took 6 bases from V and 8 from J, leaving 17 bases between them. Per the germline V gene, CDR1 is SGHNT and CDR2 is YENEEA. This CDR3 region has 14 residues. The CDR3 loop reads CASSHRASSDEQFF. DNA of the CDR3: TGTGCCAGCAGTCACAGGGCTAGCAGCGATGAGCAGTTCTTC.

This chain joins TRBV7-8 and TRBJ2-2, with TRBD2 matching 13 bases. The CDR3 extends over 17 amino acids. The V segment lost 0 bases and the J segment 5 bases; nucleotides outside the gene matches: 3. CDR1 and CDR2 (germline): SGHVS, FQNEAQ. The CDR3 loop is CASSLARTSGRTGELFF. CDR3 nucleotides: TGTGCCAGCAGCTTAGCGAGGACTAGCGGGAGAACCGGGGAGCTGTTTTTT.

This sequence joins TRBV11-2 and TRBJ1-2; the D is unclear. Germline values: CDR1 SGHAT, CDR2 FQNNGV. The CDR3 length is 15 residues. Trimming cost V 2 bases and J 3 bases, with 13 bases left between them. CDR3 amino acids: CASSLRRVSDYGYTF. In DNA, the CDR3 is TGTGCCAGCAGCTTAAGGAGGGTTTCGGACTATGGCTACACCTTC.

V is TRBV6-5 and J is TRBJ2-7; 7 bases are shared with TRBD1. The CDR3 is made up of 14 amino acids. J lost 0 bases, V lost 6 bases, and 5 bases had no gene match. Germline V lookup: CDR1 MNHEY, CDR2 SVGAGI. The CDR3 bases are TGTGCCAGCAGGCAGACAGGGTACTCCTACGAGCAGTACTTC. It is translated as CASRQTGYSYEQYF.

V and J are TRBV5-1 and TRBJ1-4, with D perhaps TRBD1 (6 bases). V was trimmed by 1 base and J by 3 bases, leaving 10 bases between them. The germline CDR1 and CDR2 sequences are SGHRS and YFSETQ. There are 15 residues in the CDR3. In nucleotides, the CDR3 is TGCGCCAGCAGCTTGTGGGGGGGCCCTAATGAAAAACTGTTTTTT. This codes for CASSLWGGPNEKLFF.

V usage is TRBV4-3 and J usage is TRBJ1-3; maybe TRBD1 (6 bases). V shed 0 bases and J shed 1 base, with 13 bases lying between them. The germline CDR1 and CDR2 sequences are LGHNA and YSLEER. This CDR3 comprises 17 residues. CDR3 DNA sequence: TGCGCCAGCAGCCAAGAGGGGACACCCAGGTCTGGAAACACCATATATTTT. Its protein product is CASSQEGTPRSGNTIYF.

In this sample, this clone turned up once. The V gene is TRBV5-6, the J gene TRBJ2-3, with D perhaps TRBD2 (6 bases). Trimming removed 6 bases from V and 2 bases from J, with 13 bases in between. This CDR3 has 14 amino acids. Germline V gene data show CDR1 as SGHDT and CDR2 as YYEEEE. The CDR3 region is CASNFGRDTDTQYF. CDR3 DNA: TGTGCCAGCAACTTTGGGCGGGACACAGATACGCAGTATTTT.

The chain has TRBV7-9 and TRBJ2-1; tentatively, D is TRBD2 (6 bases). Trimming removed 0 bases at V and 1 base at J, with 13 bases between. The length of the CDR3 is 17 residues. Germline CDR1 is SEHNR and CDR2 is FQNEAQ (reference sequence). The CDR3 DNA follows: TGTGCCAGCAGCTTAGCCCTAGACGCGGGATCCTACAATGAGCAGTTCTTC. It translates to CASSLALDAGSYNEQFF. The full variable domain, rest sourced from reference TRBV7-9 and TRBJ2-1, is DTGVSQNPRHKITKRGQNVTFRCDPISEHNRLYWYRQTLGQGPEFLTYFQNEAQLEKSRLLSDRFSAERPKGSFSTLEIQRTEQGDSAMYLCASSLALDAGSYNEQFFGPGTRLTVL.

This chain links TRBV7-2 with TRBJ1-1, with TRBD1 as a possible D gene (6 bases). The V and J ends lost 8 bases and 1 base respectively, with 11 bases between them. The CDR3 is 13 amino acids. Per germline, CDR1 SGHTA and CDR2 FQGNSA. CDR3 loop: CASLGGANTEAFF. The DNA for the CDR3 is TGTGCCAGCCTGGGGGGGGCGAACACTGAAGCTTTCTTT.

The chain carries TRBV7-3 and TRBJ1-1; D is possibly TRBD1 (5 bases). Between the trimmed V and J ends, which lost 0 bases and 7 bases, there was a span of 15 bases. The CDR3 is made up of 15 amino acids. CDR1 is SGHTA, CDR2 FQGTGA, per germline. CDR3 sequence: CASSLTGRVGGEAFF. The CDR3 DNA is TGTGCCAGCAGCTTAACCGGCAGGGTCGGGGGTGAAGCTTTCTTT.

V is TRBV15 and J is TRBJ1-1; D ambiguous. The CDR3 loop spans 12 amino acids. CDR1 is LNHNV, CDR2 YYDKDF, per germline (reference sequence). Trimming removed 0 bases from V and 10 bases from J, with 9 bases in between. DNA for the CDR3: TGTGCCACCAGCAGAGACGGGAACGGAGCTTTCTTT. This encodes CATSRDGNGAFF.

This clone was seen a handful of times. The chain couples TRBV19 to TRBJ1-1; 9 bases match TRBD1. Germline lookup yields CDR1 LNHDA and CDR2 SQIVND (reference sequence). The V gene end was trimmed by 5 bases and the J gene end by 5 bases; junction bases not matched to a gene: 6. The CDR3 is 14 residues long. CDR3 nucleotide sequence: TGTGCCAGTAGTCCACAGGGGGCTGCAACTGAAGCTTTCTTT. Amino acids: CASSPQGAATEAFF.

The V call is TRBV14, the J call TRBJ2-2, with D maybe TRBD1 (6 bases). The V and J ends lost 4 bases and 4 bases respectively, with 13 bases between them. CDR1 is SGHDN and CDR2 is FVKESK in the germline V gene. The CDR3 spans 15 residues. The CDR3 here is CASSPLGGGTGELFF. The CDR3 region has the DNA TGTGCCAGCAGCCCACTTGGGGGCGGCACCGGGGAGCTGTTTTTT. Complete variable domain (other parts from reference TRBV14 and TRBJ2-2): EAGVTQFPSHSVIEKGQTVTLRCDPISGHDNLYWYRRVMGKEIKFLLHFVKESKQDESGMPNNRFLAERTGGTYSTLKVQPAELEDSGVYFCASSPLGGGTGELFFGEGSRLTVL.

The CDR3 region has the DNA TGTGCCAGCAGCCCCAACGGGAGACTAAACCGCTCACTCCTTCCCAAAGAGACCCAGTACTTC. Encoded protein: CASSPNGRLNRSLLPKETQYF. V and J are TRBV21-1 and TRBJ2-5; the DNA was not used to check the table's D call, TRBD2. TRBV21-1 is recorded as a pseudogene. The CDR3 is made up of 21 amino acids.

The genes are TRBV4-3 and TRBJ2-1; 9 bases match TRBD2. V lost 4 bases and J lost 8; bases outside the gene matches: 6. Germline V gives CDR1 LGHNA, CDR2 YSLEER. This CDR3 spans 14 amino acids. The CDR3 sequence is CASSPHSGSYEQFF. Here the CDR3 DNA reads TGCGCCAGCAGCCCTCATAGCGGGAGCTATGAGCAGTTCTTC.